Below are 8 T cell receptor beta chains sequenced from a single sample in a study of blood T cell repertoires in COVID-19 (dated by TCRdb to about 2020). Libraries came from the immunoSEQ multiplex PCR assay. This is the immuneACCESS table as TCRdb keeps it, with only in-frame sequences that have V and J called. A part of the clones is gone; compared with another copy, unresolved V genes explain less than half, and the rest is unexplained. The sample table shows approximately 300,000 clones, and 65% to 85% are seen once. Clones ranked in the top ten supply 1.2% of the sample. The material sequenced was peripheral blood. The receptors shown here come from a woman between 50 and 59 years old with acute or convalescent COVID-19.

V is TRBV5-1 and J is TRBJ2-2; TRBD2 agrees at 9 bases. Germline V gene sequence: CDR1 SGHRS, CDR2 YFSETQ. The J segment lost 0 bases and the V segment lost 3 bases, leaving 12 bases of the junction unmatched. The CDR3 extends over 19 amino acids. CDR3 in amino acids: CASSSKYIAGAANTGELFF. In DNA form, the CDR3 reads TGCGCCAGCAGCTCAAAATACATAGCGGGAGCTGCGAACACCGGGGAGCTGTTTTTT. Filled out from reference TRBV5-1 and TRBJ2-2, the complete variable domain reads KAGVTQTPRYLIKTRGQQVTLSCSPISGHRSVSWYQQTPGQGLQFLFEYFSETQRNKGNFPGRFSGRQFSNSRSEMNVSTLELGDSALYLCASSSKYIAGAANTGELFFGEGSRLTVL.

The chain couples TRBV19 to TRBJ1-2; D ambiguous. This CDR3 spans 12 amino acids. Per germline, CDR1 LNHDA and CDR2 SQIVND (reference sequence). V was shortened by 8 bases and J by 5 bases, with 12 bases between the two germline ends. CDR3 coding DNA: TGTGCCAGTTGGGAGGTAGGGTATGGCTACACCTTC. The encoded protein is CASWEVGYGYTF.

This clone was detected only once. V usage is TRBV4-1 and J usage is TRBJ2-5; TRBD2 matches 7 bases. Germline CDR1 MGHRA, CDR2 YSYEKL. After removal of 0 bases from V and 4 bases from J, the junction contained 8 bases not matched to a gene. The CDR3 runs 16 residues. The CDR3 DNA is TGCGCCAGCAGCCAAGATAACGGGGAGGGCCGAGAGACCCAGTACTTC. This translates into CASSQDNGEGRETQYF.

V is TRBV6-1 and J is TRBJ2-7; 7 nucleotides agree with TRBD1. The V gene's germline CDR1 is MNHNS and CDR2 SASEGT. The CDR3 sequence is 19 residues long. V lost 4 bases, J lost 0 bases, and 18 bases stayed unmatched. The CDR3 coding sequence is TGTGCCAGCAGTGGTCATGGTAATCGCCCGGGACAGAGCTCCTACGAGCAGTACGTC. This translates into CASSGHGNRPGQSSYEQYV.

The V call is TRBV11-2, the J call TRBJ1-5; TRBD1 is a possible D gene (5 bases). The V gene lost 3 bases and the J gene lost 1 base, with 10 bases spanning the gap. Germline-derived CDR1 and CDR2 are SGHAT and FQNNGV. The CDR3 has 15 amino acids. CDR3 sequence reads: CASSLSGGSNQPQHF. In nucleotides, the CDR3 is TGTGCCAGCAGCTTGAGTGGGGGGAGCAATCAGCCCCAGCATTTT. Filled out from reference TRBV11-2 and TRBJ1-5, the complete variable domain reads EAGVAQSPRYKIIEKRQSVAFWCNPISGHATLYWYQQILGQGPKLLIQFQNNGVVDDSQLPKDRFSAERLKGVDSTLKIQPAKLEDSAVYLCASSLSGGSNQPQHFGDGTRLSIL.

This chain uses TRBV5-4 with TRBJ2-1; tentatively, D is TRBD1 (7 bases). V was trimmed by 5 bases and J by 9 bases, leaving 12 bases between them. Looked up from germline, CDR1 is SGHNT and CDR2 is YYREEE (reference sequence). This CDR3 has 12 residues. The CDR3 nucleotides read TGTGCCAGCAGTAACAGGGGAGGTGAGCAGTTCTTC. As protein: CASSNRGGEQFF. Filled out from reference TRBV5-4 and TRBJ2-1, the complete variable domain reads ETGVTQSPTHLIKTRGQQVTLRCSSQSGHNTVSWYQQALGQGPQFIFQYYREEENGRGNFPPRFSGLQFPNYSSELNVNALELDDSALYLCASSNRGGEQFFGPGTRLTVL.

This chain links TRBV6-5 with TRBJ2-5, with 8 bases fitting TRBD1. CDR1 is MNHEY, CDR2 SVGAGI, per germline. After removal of 2 bases from V and 6 bases from J, the junction contained 5 bases not matched to a gene. The CDR3 runs 14 residues. The CDR3 DNA reads TGTGCCAGCAGTTACCTACAGGGGGGACAGACCCAGTACTTC. Protein product: CASSYLQGGQTQYF.

The chain recombines TRBV7-9 with TRBJ2-7; 10 nucleotides agree with TRBD2. V trimming: 5 bases; J trimming: 4 bases; junction bases outside the gene matches: 8. Germline CDR1 is SEHNR and CDR2 is FQNEAQ (reference sequence). The CDR3 has 15 residues. CDR3 coding DNA: TGTGCCAGCAGCGAACAGCGGGAGGGCCCTTACGAGCAGTACTTC. Protein product: CASSEQREGPYEQYF.